A selection of T cell receptor beta chains follows, all from one sample in a study of CD8 T cells in ankylosing spondylitis. Each CDR3 protein gets one entry after TCRdb re-called the 5' RACE reads with MiXCR. The sample lists more than 600,000 distinct CDR3 sequences, over 15% seen once, with under 20% in the top ten. The specimen sequenced was blood, either unsorted or a sorted T cell fraction (not recorded which). The receptors stem from a male donor with ankylosing spondylitis. Both conserved end residues are part of each CDR3. The D gene is left open where the match is weak. The size field is filled for only some rows; it gives once, few, many or a size class.

len,v_gene,abundance,j_gene,d_gene,CDR3nt,CDR3aa
17,TRBV4-2,NA,TRBJ2-2,TRBD2,TGTGCCAGCAGCCAAGCGGCTAGCGGGAGCTCGGGCGGGGAGCTGTTTTTT,CASSQAASGSSGGELFF
15,TRBV19,few,TRBJ2-7,NA,TGTGCCAGTAGCAAACCTTCTGGGACCTCCTACGAGCAGTACTTC,CASSKPSGTSYEQYF
15,TRBV6-1,few,TRBJ1-3,NA,TGTGCCAGCAGTATCACGAAGGGGTCTGGAAACACCATATATTTT,CASSITKGSGNTIYF
15,TRBV15,NA,TRBJ2-5,NA,TGTGCCACCAGCAGGGGCTTGAGCGACCAAGAGACCCAGTACTTC,CATSRGLSDQETQYF
12,TRBV12-3/TRBV12-4,few,TRBJ2-3,NA,TGTGCCAGCTCCGAAGTGTACGATACGCAGTATTTT,CASSEVYDTQYF
16,TRBV15,NA,TRBJ2-6,NA,TGTGCCACCAGTTCGCCCAAGGGGACTGGGGCCAACGTCCTGACTTTC,CATSSPKGTGANVLTF
14,TRBV6-1,few,TRBJ1-4,TRBD1,TGTGCCAGCAGTCGACAGGGTGGCGGTGAAAAACTGTTTTTT,CASSRQGGGEKLFF
16,TRBV5-6,NA,TRBJ2-3,TRBD2,TGTGCCAGCAGCGGATTAGCGGGTTCTAGCACAGATACGCAGTATTTT,CASSGLAGSSTDTQYF
15,TRBV5-1,many,TRBJ2-7,TRBD2,TGCGCCAGCAGCGGGACTAGCGGATATGCAAACGAGCAGTACTTC,CASSGTSGYANEQYF
14,TRBV5-1,few,TRBJ2-3,NA,TGCGCCAGCAGCTTGGCCCCGAGTGGAGATACGCAGTATTTT,CASSLAPSGDTQYF
15,TRBV6-2/TRBV6-3,NA,TRBJ2-5,TRBD2,TGTGCCAGCACCCCCCGTGGCGGGAGTGGCGGGACCCAGTACTTC,CASTPRGGSGGTQYF
11,TRBV19,NA,TRBJ1-1,NA,TGTGCCAGTAGTATCTGGGGGCAAGCTTTCTTT,CASSIWGQAFF
14,TRBV15,few,TRBJ2-1,TRBD2,TGTGCCACCAGCACCGGGACTACCCTCAGTGAGCAGTTCTTC,CATSTGTTLSEQFF
15,TRBV12-3/TRBV12-4,NA,TRBJ1-2,NA,TGTGCCAGCAGTTACGTACTAGGCGGCTCCTTAGGCTACACCTTC,CASSYVLGGSLGYTF
16,TRBV5-1,NA,TRBJ2-3,NA,TGCGCCAGCAGCTTTCCGGGGGACCCCAACACAGATACGCAGTATTTT,CASSFPGDPNTDTQYF
10,TRBV7-9,many,TRBJ2-5,NA,TGTGCCAGCAGCTCAGAGACCCAGTACTTC,CASSSETQYF
12,TRBV28,many,TRBJ2-7,NA,TGTGCCAGCAGTATCCAGGCCTACGAGCAGTACTTC,CASSIQAYEQYF
15,TRBV6-2/TRBV6-3,few,TRBJ2-1,NA,TGTGCCAGCAGTTCCCCCCGGGGCAGTTACAATGAGCAGTTCTTC,CASSSPRGSYNEQFF
15,TRBV10-2,many,TRBJ2-1,TRBD2,TGCGCCAGCATGGCCGGGACTAGCGGTTCCAATGAGCAGTTCTTC,CASMAGTSGSNEQFF
14,TRBV5-1,few,TRBJ1-4,TRBD1,TGCGCCAGCAGCGTCGGGACAGGGGGTGAAAAACTGTTTTTT,CASSVGTGGEKLFF
12,TRBV29-1,few,TRBJ2-7,TRBD1,TGCAGCGCCGGGACAGGCCTCTACGAGCAGTACTTC,CSAGTGLYEQYF
16,TRBV19,many,TRBJ2-1,TRBD2,TGTGCCAGTAGTATAGAAGCGGGAATCTCCTACAATGAGCAGTTCTTC,CASSIEAGISYNEQFF
15,TRBV5-1,once,TRBJ2-3,NA,TGCGCCAGCAGCCTGGACGTTACTAGCACAGATACGCAGTATTTT,CASSLDVTSTDTQYF
12,TRBV30,few,TRBJ1-1,NA,TGTGCCTGGAGTTTCCGCTGGACTGAAGCTTTCTTT,CAWSFRWTEAFF
15,TRBV12-3/TRBV12-4,many,TRBJ2-2,NA,TGTGCCAGCAGTTACCCACGGGCCACCACCGGGGAGCTGTTTTTT,CASSYPRATTGELFF
20,TRBV20-1,few,TRBJ2-6,TRBD1,TGCAGTGCTAGAGATCTTTTTGCGCAGGGGGATTACTCTGGGGCCAACGTCCTGACTTTC,CSARDLFAQGDYSGANVLTF
17,TRBV7-2,few,TRBJ1-5,TRBD1,TGTGCCAGCAGCTTAGCGGGGACAGGGGGGCGCAATCAGCCCCAGCATTTT,CASSLAGTGGRNQPQHF
14,TRBV27,few,TRBJ1-1,NA,TGTGCCAGCAGCAACCTTGGGGTAGGCACTGAAGCTTTCTTT,CASSNLGVGTEAFF
19,TRBV24-1,once,TRBJ2-3,TRBD2,TGTGCCACCAGTGATCCCTACCCGACTAGCGGGAGGGCCATGGATACGCAGTATTTT,CATSDPYPTSGRAMDTQYF
15,TRBV7-3,few,TRBJ1-1,TRBD1,TGTGCCAGCAGCTCCAGACAGGGGGCTAGGGCTGAAGCTTTCTTT,CASSSRQGARAEAFF
16,TRBV4-1,few,TRBJ2-4,TRBD1,TGCGCCAGCAGCCCTGGACAGGGGGGAGCGGAAAACATTCAGTACTTC,CASSPGQGGAENIQYF
13,TRBV20-1,NA,TRBJ1-2,NA,TGCAGTGCTAGACCGGACGGCTACTATGGCTACACCTTC,CSARPDGYYGYTF
15,TRBV28,NA,TRBJ2-3,NA,TGTGCCAGCAGTTTATTCGGGGGTGGAACAGATACGCAGTATTTT,CASSLFGGGTDTQYF
15,TRBV7-8,few,TRBJ2-1,NA,TGTGCCAGCAGCTTACGAGGGTCCACGTTCAATGAGCAGTTCTTC,CASSLRGSTFNEQFF
11,TRBV5-1,NA,TRBJ2-5,NA,TGCGCCAGCCGCAACGAAGAGACCCAGTACTTC,CASRNEETQYF
13,TRBV12-3/TRBV12-4,few,TRBJ2-7,NA,TGTGCCAGCAGTTACGGGTCTACCTACGAGCAGTACTTC,CASSYGSTYEQYF
16,TRBV12-3/TRBV12-4,NA,TRBJ2-3,NA,TGTGCCAGCAGTTTAGGGGCAGCGGAACCCACAGATACGCAGTATTTT,CASSLGAAEPTDTQYF
15,TRBV20-1,NA,TRBJ2-3,NA,TGCAGTGCTAGCCCGCCTGAGGTGGGCACAGATACGCAGTATTTT,CSASPPEVGTDTQYF
15,TRBV7-8,many,TRBJ2-7,TRBD2,TGTGCCAGCAGCTTAGCTGGGGGAGGGACCTACGAGCAGTACTTC,CASSLAGGGTYEQYF
13,TRBV20-1,NA,TRBJ2-7,NA,TGCAGTGCTAGAGCGGAGGTTCCCTACGAGCAGTACTTC,CSARAEVPYEQYF
12,TRBV29-1,few,TRBJ2-1,NA,TGCAGCGTTGGCATTACTGGGAATGAGCAGTTCTTC,CSVGITGNEQFF
13,TRBV6-1,few,TRBJ2-2,NA,TGTGCCAGCAGTCCATACAGGTCCGGGGAGCTGTTTTTT,CASSPYRSGELFF
16,TRBV29-1,NA,TRBJ1-2,NA,TGCAGCGTTGAAGATCGAGGAGGGCAGGCGAACTATGGCTACACCTTC,CSVEDRGGQANYGYTF
12,TRBV20-1,few,TRBJ2-7,TRBD1,TGCAGTGCAGCCGGGACAGCCTACGAGCAGTACTTC,CSAAGTAYEQYF
14,TRBV12-3/TRBV12-4,many,TRBJ1-5,NA,TGTGCCAGCAGTTTCGACAGACGCAATCAGCCCCAGCATTTT,CASSFDRRNQPQHF
17,TRBV7-2,NA,TRBJ2-3,TRBD2,TGTGCCAGCAGCGCCGGCGGACTAGCGGGAGGCACAGATACGCAGTATTTT,CASSAGGLAGGTDTQYF
16,TRBV6-4,NA,TRBJ2-1,NA,TGTGCCAGCAGTGACTCAACAGGGAGCTCCTACAATGAGCAGTTCTTC,CASSDSTGSSYNEQFF
13,TRBV28,few,TRBJ1-4,TRBD1,TGTGCCAGCGGACAGGGCAGCGATGAAAAACTGTTTTTT,CASGQGSDEKLFF
14,TRBV14,many,TRBJ1-5,TRBD1,TGTGCCAGCAGCCAACAGGGGGCCGGGCAGCCCCAGCATTTT,CASSQQGAGQPQHF
15,TRBV4-1,once,TRBJ1-4,NA,TGCGCCAGCAGACCCAGGACGGACCGTAATGAAAAACTGTTTTTT,CASRPRTDRNEKLFF
16,TRBV7-2,few,TRBJ2-3,NA,TGTGCCAGCAGCTTATCGCGGGCGACTCCAACAGATACGCAGTATTTT,CASSLSRATPTDTQYF
16,TRBV11-3,NA,TRBJ2-1,TRBD2,TGTGCCAGCAGCTTGGAAGGGCGGGGGAGAAACAATGAGCAGTTCTTC,CASSLEGRGRNNEQFF
16,TRBV5-1,NA,TRBJ2-3,TRBD1,TGCGCCAGCAGCTCCGGGACAGGGTCGGGCACAGATACGCAGTATTTT,CASSSGTGSGTDTQYF
16,TRBV4-2,few,TRBJ1-2,TRBD1,TGTGCCAGCAGCCAAGCTCTGGACAGGGGGCTTTATGGCTACACCTTC,CASSQALDRGLYGYTF
13,TRBV12-3/TRBV12-4,NA,TRBJ2-3,NA,TGTGCCAGCACCGGGGGTCGGTTAGATACGCAGTATTTT,CASTGGRLDTQYF
15,TRBV5-5,few,TRBJ2-3,NA,TGTGCCAGCAGTTCGGGGGCCGTTTTCCCAGATACGCAGTATTTT,CASSSGAVFPDTQYF
16,TRBV4-2,NA,TRBJ1-3,NA,TGTGCCAGCAGCCAAGGTCAGGGACATGCTGGAAACACCATATATTTT,CASSQGQGHAGNTIYF
15,TRBV30,few,TRBJ2-1,NA,TGTGCCTGGAAAAAGGGCTGGATTGGCGACAATGAGCAGTTCTTC,CAWKKGWIGDNEQFF
15,TRBV28,NA,TRBJ2-1,TRBD2,TGTGCCAGCAGAATCGGGGGGGGGCTGGAGAATGAGCAGTTCTTC,CASRIGGGLENEQFF